Presented here are 25 T cell receptor beta chains from one specimen sequenced in a study of blood T cells in healthy people across ages. A second about 6 to 12 cycle PCR used barcoded and J-beta primers. From the 5' RACE reads, TCRdb called clonotypes with MiXCR, one entry per CDR3 protein. Altogether 550,000 to 750,000 distinct CDR3 sequences are present, about 21% being singletons, with the ten largest covering under 4%. Sequencing was carried out using blood. These receptors all come from a man aged 65 to 79 in good health.

This clonotype was picked up a small number of times. The CDR3 reads CATSDTRTDTQYF. DNA of the CDR3: TGTGCCACCAGTGACACAAGGACAGATACGCAGTATTTT. The V call is TRBV24-1, the J call TRBJ2-3; no clear D gene. V was cut by 4 bases and J by 3 bases, with 7 bases left in between. The V gene's germline CDR1 is KGHDR and CDR2 SFDVKD. The CDR3 contains 13 residues.

This clonotype was observed many times. The chain recombines TRBV12-3 or TRBV12-4 with TRBJ2-5, with D unclear. The CDR3 totals 12 residues. Trimming took 5 bases from V and 0 from J, leaving 4 bases between them. DNA for the CDR3: TGTGCCAGCAGTCTGTACCAAGAGACCCAGTACTTC. Translating gives CASSLYQETQYF.

This clonotype was observed a handful of times. The rearrangement uses TRBV4-3 and TRBJ2-2; either TRBD1 or TRBD2 may supply D (6 bases each). CDR1 is LGHNA and CDR2 is YSLEER in the germline V gene. This CDR3 comprises 17 residues. Between the trimmed V and J ends, which lost 0 bases and 2 bases, there was a span of 13 bases. The chain's CDR3 is CASSQELGGLNTGELFF. CDR3 in DNA: TGCGCCAGCAGCCAAGAGTTAGGGGGACTCAACACCGGGGAGCTGTTTTTT.

The DNA for the CDR3 is TGTGCCAGCCTCAAGACAGATACGCAGTATTTT. Translated: CASLKTDTQYF. The J gene is TRBJ2-3, the V gene TRBV11-1; D is undetermined. The germline CDR1 and CDR2 sequences are SGHAT and FQDESV (reference sequence). V lost 8 bases to trimming and J lost 3 bases, with 6 bases between them. This CDR3 region has 11 residues.

This chain joins TRBV6-2 or TRBV6-3 and TRBJ2-7; D may match TRBD1 or TRBD2 (5 bases each). Trimming cost V 7 bases and J 9 bases, with 19 bases left between them. Germline V lookup: CDR1 MNHEY, CDR2 SVGEGT. This CDR3 spans 13 amino acids. CDR3 DNA sequence: TGTGCCAGCAACAGACAGTACGGGGTCGGGCAGTACTTC. This gives the protein CASNRQYGVGQYF.

Only a few counts were recorded for this clonotype. The chain carries TRBV28 and TRBJ2-4; 12 nucleotides line up with TRBD2. The CDR3 has 16 amino acids. Looked up from germline, CDR1 is MDHEN and CDR2 is SYDVKM. Germline trimming cut 6 bases from V and 8 bases from J; bases unmatched to any gene: 11. Written as DNA, the CDR3 is TGTGCCAGCAGCCTCCTGACTAGCGGGAGTAGGGACATTCAGTACTTC. Its translation is CASSLLTSGSRDIQYF.

The genes are TRBV6-2 or TRBV6-3 and TRBJ1-4, with D possibly being TRBD1 (5 bases). The ends were cut back, 2 bases at V and 2 bases at J, with 9 bases in the middle. CDR3 length equals 15 residues. Germline CDR1 reads MNHEY; CDR2 reads SVGEGT. The CDR3 loop reads CASSYERGTNEKLFF. CDR3 in DNA: TGTGCCAGCAGTTACGAGAGGGGTACTAATGAAAAACTGTTTTTT.

The rearrangement uses TRBV3-1 and TRBJ2-7; D ambiguous. CDR1 is LGHDT, CDR2 YNNKEL, per germline (reference sequence). The CDR3 loop spans 12 amino acids. V was trimmed by 1 base and J by 5 bases, leaving 6 bases between them. CDR3 sequence reads: CASSQVLDEQYF. CDR3 coding DNA: TGTGCCAGCAGCCAAGTTCTGGACGAGCAGTACTTC.

J is TRBJ1-4 and V is TRBV10-1; D is uncertain. CDR3 size: 14 residues. From germline, CDR1 is WNHNN and CDR2 SYGVQD (reference sequence). Trimming took 4 bases from V and 6 from J, leaving 12 bases between them. The CDR3 reads CASSVGERDEKLFF. As DNA, the CDR3 is TGCGCCAGCAGTGTTGGGGAGCGGGATGAAAAACTGTTTTTT.

The table lists this clonotype with many counts. The chain combines TRBV5-1 with TRBJ2-1, with a tentative D call TRBD2 (6 bases). The CDR3 has 18 amino acids. The germline gives CDR1 SGHRS, CDR2 YFSETQ. Deletions cut 1 base from V and 2 bases from J, with 19 bases between. The CDR3 loop reads CASSLMSSVEVPYNEQFF. DNA of the CDR3: TGCGCCAGCAGCTTGATGTCTAGCGTGGAGGTGCCCTACAATGAGCAGTTCTTC. The full variable domain, completed using reference TRBV5-1 and TRBJ2-1, is KAGVTQTPRYLIKTRGQQVTLSCSPISGHRSVSWYQQTPGQGLQFLFEYFSETQRNKGNFPGRFSGRQFSNSRSEMNVSTLELGDSALYLCASSLMSSVEVPYNEQFFGPGTRLTVL.

This clonotype was detected many times. The V call is TRBV18, the J call TRBJ2-6; D gene unclear. The V gene lost 3 bases and the J gene lost 4 bases, with 10 bases spanning the gap. The CDR3 extends over 15 amino acids. Germline assignment: CDR1 KGHSH and CDR2 LQKENI. CDR3 protein: CASSPTGSGANVLTF. The CDR3 coding sequence is TGTGCCAGCTCACCGACCGGATCCGGGGCCAACGTCCTGACTTTC.

CDR3 amino acids: CASSSAGDTQYF. The DNA of the CDR3 is TGTGCCAGCAGTTCGGCCGGAGATACGCAGTATTTT. The rearrangement links TRBV28 to TRBJ2-3; no definite D call. This CDR3 is built from 12 residues. Deletions cut 4 bases from V and 5 bases from J, with 7 bases between. Per germline, CDR1 MDHEN and CDR2 SYDVKM.

In the case of this clonotype: A much larger clone sits a single nucleotide away, making a read error possible. The chain carries TRBV7-8 and TRBJ2-7; 9 bases map to TRBD1. Germline V gene data show CDR1 as SGHVS and CDR2 as FQNEAQ. The CDR3 sequence is 14 residues long. The CDR3 sequence: CASSTGDRAYERYF. In DNA form, the CDR3 reads TGTGCCAGCAGCACGGGGGACAGGGCCTACGAGCGGTACTTC. Full variable domain (remainder filled in from reference TRBV7-8 and TRBJ2-7): GAGVSQSPRYKVAKRGQDVALRCDPISGHVSLFWYQQALGQGPEFLTYFQNEAQLDKSGLPSDRFFAERPEGSVSTLKIQRTQQEDSAVYLCASSTGDRAYERYFGPGTRLTVT.

The table lists this clonotype with a few counts. The chain joins TRBV4-2 to TRBJ2-4; no clear D. Between the trimmed V and J ends, which lost 0 bases and 1 base, there was a span of 7 bases. This CDR3 region has 15 residues. The germline CDR1 and CDR2 sequences are LGHNA and YNFKEQ. CDR3 region: CASSQDAGAKNIQYF. DNA of the CDR3: TGTGCCAGCAGCCAAGATGCCGGGGCCAAAAACATTCAGTACTTC.

This clonotype occurred many times. The gene calls are TRBV3-1 and TRBJ2-1; weak D call: TRBD2 (6 bases). The germline CDR1 and CDR2 sequences are LGHDT and YNNKEL (reference sequence). This CDR3 spans 16 amino acids. Between the trimmed V and J ends, which lost 4 bases and 0 bases, there was a span of 13 bases. The CDR3 sequence: CASSRDSAGSYNEQFF. The DNA of the CDR3 is TGTGCCAGCAGCCGCGATTCAGCGGGCTCCTACAATGAGCAGTTCTTC.

The chain couples TRBV25-1 to TRBJ2-5; D is undetermined. The J call may be incorrect, as the DNA end agrees better with TRBJ2-7. The length of the CDR3 is 12 residues. Germline values: CDR1 MGHDK, CDR2 SYGVNS. As DNA, the CDR3 is TGTGCCAGCAGTGGTATAGTATACGAGCAGTACTTC. This codes for CASSGIVYEQYF.

The gene calls are TRBV29-1 and TRBJ2-5, with D perhaps assigned TRBD1 or TRBD2 (5 bases each). The V gene lost 5 bases and the J gene lost 6 bases, with 10 bases spanning the gap. There are 11 residues in the CDR3. The germline gives CDR1 SQVTM, CDR2 ANQGSEA. The chain's CDR3 is CSVMRGQTQYF. CDR3 DNA: TGCAGCGTTATGAGGGGTCAGACCCAGTACTTC.

This clonotype has just a few counts. CDR3 bases: TGCAGTGCTAGCCCTAGCGGGAGGGTGCAAGAGACCCAGTACTTC. It is translated as CSASPSGRVQETQYF. The J gene is TRBJ2-5, the V gene TRBV20-1, with TRBD2 matching 12 bases. The germline gives CDR1 DFQATT, CDR2 SNEGSKA (reference sequence). This CDR3 region has 15 residues. V dropped 3 bases and J dropped 2; count of bases not matched to a gene: 4.

The V gene is TRBV9, the J gene TRBJ2-3; TRBD2 aligns across 9 bases. The CDR3 has 15 amino acids. CDR1 is SGDLS, CDR2 YYNGEE, per germline. Unmatched junction bases numbered 7, after V lost 4 bases and J lost 4 bases. The CDR3 sequence: CASSPGTSRSDTQYF. DNA for the CDR3: TGTGCCAGCAGCCCTGGGACTAGCAGATCAGATACGCAGTATTTT.

This chain connects TRBV3-1 to TRBJ2-5; perhaps TRBD2 as D (6 bases). Trimming shortened V by 1 base and J by 6 bases, and 9 bases separated the two germline ends. The CDR3 extends over 13 amino acids. Germline assignment: CDR1 LGHDT and CDR2 YNNKEL (reference sequence). The CDR3 region has the DNA TGTGCCAGCAGCCAAGCTGGGAGGAAGACCCAGTACTTC. This gives the protein CASSQAGRKTQYF.

This clonotype has a count of ten or more. The chain recombines TRBV6-4 with TRBJ2-2; D gene uncertain. Trimming removed 6 bases from V and 5 bases from J, with 13 bases in between. The CDR3 is 14 amino acids. The germline CDR1 and CDR2 sequences are MRHNA and SNTAGT. CDR3 sequence (DNA): TGTGCCAGCAGCGCTACCCCCGGTACCGGGGAGCTGTTTTTT. It specifies CASSATPGTGELFF.

Only a few counts were recorded for this clonotype. V and J are TRBV2 and TRBJ2-5; D is uncertain. Germline CDR1 reads SNHLY; CDR2 reads FYNNEI. V was cut by 7 bases and J by 1 base, with 10 bases left in between. The CDR3 extends over 13 amino acids. In DNA, the CDR3 is TGTGCCAGCACAGGACCCCCCCAAGAGACCCAGTACTTC. It yields the protein CASTGPPQETQYF.

This clonotype came up many times. The V call is TRBV7-2, the J call TRBJ2-2; D is possibly TRBD1 (6 bases). V was cut by 2 bases and J by 7 bases, with 26 bases left in between. Germline assignment: CDR1 SGHTA and CDR2 FQGNSA. This CDR3 contains 19 residues. CDR3 in DNA: TGTGCCAGCAGCTTAACGGGGCCGACCACGGCAGGGGCTGGCGGGGAGCTGTTTTTT. Translation: CASSLTGPTTAGAGGELFF.

The chain links TRBV7-2 to TRBJ1-4; the D gene is possibly TRBD1 (6 bases). The CDR3 is made up of 17 amino acids. V lost 0 bases and J 0 bases, leaving 11 bases between the germline ends. Germline values: CDR1 SGHTA, CDR2 FQGNSA. CDR3 DNA sequence: TGTGCCAGCAGCTTAGCCGGGACACTTGCAACTAATGAAAAACTGTTTTTT. Its protein is CASSLAGTLATNEKLFF.

The genes are TRBV5-1 and TRBJ2-3; tentative D call: TRBD1 (5 bases). The CDR3 has 15 amino acids. V gave up 1 base and J gave up 8 bases, with 17 bases separating them. Germline CDR1 SGHRS, CDR2 YFSETQ. The CDR3: CASSLSRLQEGTQYF. CDR3 coding DNA: TGCGCCAGCAGCTTGTCCAGGTTACAGGAAGGTACGCAGTATTTT.